This T cell receptor beta chain was captured by sequencing in a study of CD8 T cells in Susac syndrome. Study-wide context: Clinical remission applied to 8 or 9 sequenced Susac syndrome patients, and about six had active disease.

The recently defined diagnostic criteria for definite or probable disease were met by the Susac syndrome patients. Through negative isolation, CD4+ and CD8+ T cells were obtained, while TEMRA cells were enriched using FACS. Reverse transcription of roughly 0.5 to 1 ug RNA was performed with random hexamers. TCRdb re-called the immunoSEQ multiplex PCR reads with MiXCR, one entry per CDR3 protein. The data hold about 140,000 distinct CDR3 sequences, with approximately 95% observed a single time. V lost 10 bases to trimming and J lost 4 bases, with 20 bases between them. CDR1 is MNHNS and CDR2 is SASEGT in the germline V gene. The CDR3 sequence is 16 residues long.

Sequencing used CD4+ T cells from PBMCs. The clonotype was recovered from a human donor with Susac syndrome. This chain connects TRBV6-1 to TRBJ1-6; D call uncertain. The CDR3 is CATRAAAMGYNSPLHF. The DNA for the CDR3 is TGTGCCACCCGGGCTGCCGCGATGGGATATAATTCACCCCTCCACTTT.